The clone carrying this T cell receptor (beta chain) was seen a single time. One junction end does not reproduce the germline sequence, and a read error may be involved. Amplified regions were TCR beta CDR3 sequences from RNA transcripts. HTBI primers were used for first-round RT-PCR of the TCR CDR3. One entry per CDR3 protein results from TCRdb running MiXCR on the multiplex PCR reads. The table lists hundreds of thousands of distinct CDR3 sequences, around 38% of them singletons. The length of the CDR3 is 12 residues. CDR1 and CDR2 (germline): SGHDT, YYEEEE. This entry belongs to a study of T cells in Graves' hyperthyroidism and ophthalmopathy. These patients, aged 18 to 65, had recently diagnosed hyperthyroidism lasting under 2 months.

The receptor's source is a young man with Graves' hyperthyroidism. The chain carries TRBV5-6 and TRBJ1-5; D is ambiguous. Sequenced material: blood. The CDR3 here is CASRLVNQPQHF. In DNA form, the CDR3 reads TGCGCCAGCAGGCTTGTCAATCAGCCCCAGCATTTT.